A single sample is the source of the 7 T cell receptor beta chains below, sequenced in a study of shared clonotypes between healthy human individuals. Here immunoSEQ multiplex PCR was the method, and the copy in TCRdb shows in-frame clones only, minus some. The data contain about a million clones, under 80% of them singletons. Source material: memory CD4+ T cells sorted from blood. Indicated subset: CD45RA-negative fraction. The receptors were sampled from a man younger than 35 in good health.

The gene calls are TRBV29-1 and TRBJ1-2; D is uncertain. CDR1 is SQVTM, CDR2 ANQGSEA, per germline. Trimming pared 5 bases from V and 8 bases from J, leaving 15 bases between. This CDR3 region has 12 residues. In nucleotides, the CDR3 is TGCAGCGTTCTCCGGCTAAACTCCGGCTACACCTTC. Amino acid sequence: CSVLRLNSGYTF.

This clone has only one observation. The rearrangement joins TRBV5-6 to TRBJ2-7; TRBD2 aligns across 7 bases. This CDR3 has 16 residues. Germline V gives CDR1 SGHDT, CDR2 YYEEEE. The ends lost 0 bases at V and 1 base at J; junction bases unmatched: 7. The CDR3 sequence: CASSLAGFSGSYEQYF. Written as DNA, the CDR3 is TGTGCCAGCAGCTTGGCCGGGTTTAGCGGGTCCTACGAGCAGTACTTC.

A few counts support this clone. This chain joins TRBV10-1 and TRBJ1-1; D ambiguous. Germline V gene data show CDR1 as WNHNN and CDR2 as SYGVQD (reference sequence). Trimming took 6 bases from V and 4 from J, leaving 15 bases between them. This CDR3 has 14 amino acids. CDR3 coding DNA: TGCGCCAGCAGCCAAGGGAGTTTATCCACTGAAGCTTTCTTT. Protein sequence: CASSQGSLSTEAFF.

This clone showed up just a few times. This sequence joins TRBV9 and TRBJ1-2; 9 bases line up with TRBD1. There are 17 residues in the CDR3. Germline lookup yields CDR1 SGDLS and CDR2 YYNGEE. With 4 bases clipped from V and 0 bases from J, the junction kept 10 bases outside the gene matches. The CDR3 is CASSPLTGGTANYGYTF. As DNA, the CDR3 is TGTGCCAGCAGCCCACTGACAGGGGGGACTGCTAACTATGGCTACACCTTC. Full variable domain (missing parts from reference TRBV9 and TRBJ1-2): DSGVTQTPKHLITATGQRVTLRCSPRSGDLSVYWYQQSLDQGLQFLIQYYNGEERAKGNILERFSAQQFPDLHSELNLSSLELGDSALYFCASSPLTGGTANYGYTFGSGTRLTVV.

Remarks on this clone: Other DNA sequences from this sample encode an identical CDR3 as well. The V call is TRBV30, the J call TRBJ1-4; no firm D call. The CDR3 runs to 13 residues. Trimming stripped 5 bases from V and 2 bases from J, with 9 bases between. From germline, CDR1 is GTSNPN and CDR2 SVGIG (reference sequence). The CDR3 protein is CAWARSTNEKLFF. The CDR3 coding sequence is TGTGCCTGGGCTCGGTCCACTAATGAAAAACTGTTTTTT.

J is TRBJ1-4 and V is TRBV6-5, with no clear D. Germline V gene data show CDR1 as MNHEY and CDR2 as SVGAGI. CDR3 size: 14 residues. The germline V and J ends were trimmed by 2 bases and 4 bases, with 8 bases remaining between them. The CDR3 sequence: CASSYRWNNEKLFF. In nucleotides, the CDR3 is TGTGCCAGCAGTTACAGGTGGAATAATGAAAAACTGTTTTTT.

This chain joins TRBV27 and TRBJ2-7; 9 bases map to TRBD1. CDR1 and CDR2 from the germline V gene are MNHEY and SMNVEV (reference sequence). This CDR3 contains 19 residues. V was clipped by 7 bases and J by 0 bases; unmatched bases: 19. DNA of the CDR3: TGTGCCAGCACTCTCCCCGGGACAGGGCTCCGGAGGATCTCCTACGAGCAGTACTTC. Translating gives CASTLPGTGLRRISYEQYF.